Listed below are T cell receptor beta chains from one sample, sequenced in a study of OX40 agonist ivuxolimab in advanced cancers. Profiled with immunoSEQ multiplex PCR; TCRdb holds only in-frame clones, not every one. The data contain under 95,000 clones, about 94% of them seen just once; the ten biggest clones take up roughly 6.4%. The sequences come from CD4+ or CD8+ T cells sorted from blood, collected in a trial of the OX40 agonist ivuxolimab. Every receptor here comes from an adult with an advanced solid tumor such as melanoma, head and neck, liver or kidney cancer. Both conserved end residues are part of each CDR3. The D gene is left open where the match is weak.

D gene: -
J gene: TRBJ2-7
V gene: TRBV27
CDR3 DNA: TGTGCCAGCAGTTTAATCTACGGGAACGTCCATTACGAGCAGTACTTC
CDR3 protein: CASSLIYGNVHYEQYF

D gene: -
J gene: TRBJ2-5
V gene: TRBV4-1
CDR3 DNA: TGCGCCAGCAGCCAAGTTATAGGACTAGGGGGGGCACAAGAGACCCAGTACTTC
CDR3 protein: CASSQVIGLGGAQETQYF

D gene: TRBD2
J gene: TRBJ2-7
V gene: TRBV6-5
CDR3 DNA: TGTGCCAGCAGTAACCGGCTAGCGGGAGGGAGAGAGCAGTACTTC
CDR3 protein: CASSNRLAGGREQYF

D gene: TRBD2
J gene: TRBJ2-5
V gene: TRBV2
CDR3 DNA: TGTGCCAGCAGAACTAGCGGGACGGAAGAGACCCAGTACTTC
CDR3 protein: CASRTSGTEETQYF

D gene: TRBD1
J gene: TRBJ1-3
V gene: TRBV6-6
CDR3 DNA: TGTGCCAGCAAAGACAGGGGGTCTGGAAACACCATATATTTT
CDR3 protein: CASKDRGSGNTIYF

D gene: -
J gene: TRBJ2-7
V gene: TRBV5-5
CDR3 DNA: TGTGCCAGCAGCACGGACAACTCCTACGAGCAGTACTTC
CDR3 protein: CASSTDNSYEQYF

D gene: TRBD1
J gene: TRBJ2-2
V gene: TRBV29-1
CDR3 DNA: TGCAGCGTGACGGACAGGACGAACACCGGGGAGCTGTTTTTT
CDR3 protein: CSVTDRTNTGELFF

D gene: TRBD1
J gene: TRBJ1-2
V gene: TRBV30
CDR3 DNA: TGTGCCCCTAGGTGGGGACAGGGTTGGGACTATGGCTACACCTTC
CDR3 protein: CAPRWGQGWDYGYTF

D gene: TRBD1
J gene: TRBJ2-7
V gene: TRBV19
CDR3 DNA: TGTGCCAGTAGTATTAGGGGACAGGGGAAGGACGAGCAGTACTTC
CDR3 protein: CASSIRGQGKDEQYF

D gene: -
J gene: TRBJ2-7
V gene: TRBV30
CDR3 DNA: TGTGCCTGGTACGATTCTAGGATCTCCTACGAGCAGTACTTC
CDR3 protein: CAWYDSRISYEQYF

D gene: -
J gene: TRBJ2-2
V gene: TRBV21-1
CDR3 DNA: TGTGCCATTCCCACCTCACCCAGACCCAGGGGCGGGGGGTTGAACACCGGGGAGCTGTTTTTT
CDR3 protein: CAIPTSPRPRGGGLNTGELFF

D gene: -
J gene: TRBJ2-7
V gene: TRBV27
CDR3 DNA: TGTGCCAGCAGTATCCTCGGCGCGGACGAGCAGTACTTC
CDR3 protein: CASSILGADEQYF

D gene: TRBD2
J gene: TRBJ2-3
V gene: TRBV4-1
CDR3 DNA: TGCGCCAGCAGCCAAGATCTCGTCCTAGCGGGAAGGTCAGATACGCAGTATTTT
CDR3 protein: CASSQDLVLAGRSDTQYF

D gene: -
J gene: TRBJ1-6
V gene: TRBV19
CDR3 DNA: TGTGCCAGTAGTCTCGACGGGGGAAATTCACCCCTCCACTTT
CDR3 protein: CASSLDGGNSPLHF

D gene: TRBD2
J gene: TRBJ2-7
V gene: TRBV2
CDR3 DNA: TGTGCCAGCAGTGAAGTACTAGCGGGAGCCCTCTCCTACGAGCAGTACTTC
CDR3 protein: CASSEVLAGALSYEQYF

D gene: -
J gene: TRBJ1-5
V gene: TRBV4-1
CDR3 DNA: TGCGCCAGCAGCCAAAATGGAGGGTTAGGTCAGCCCCAGCATTTT
CDR3 protein: CASSQNGGLGQPQHF

D gene: -
J gene: TRBJ2-7
V gene: TRBV6-5
CDR3 DNA: TGTGCCAGCAGTTACTCCATTCTAGCCCCGCAGTACTTC
CDR3 protein: CASSYSILAPQYF

D gene: -
J gene: TRBJ1-2
V gene: TRBV7-6
CDR3 DNA: TGTGCCAGCAGCCCAGTCGGTTTGGGGGGGGGCGCTCGGTATGGCTACACCTTC
CDR3 protein: CASSPVGLGGGARYGYTF

D gene: TRBD1
J gene: TRBJ2-1
V gene: TRBV5-8
CDR3 DNA: TGTGCCAGCAGCTTTACAGGGGGTAGAAATGAGCAGTTCTTC
CDR3 protein: CASSFTGGRNEQFF

D gene: -
J gene: TRBJ1-3
V gene: TRBV4-2
CDR3 DNA: TGTGCCAGCAGCCAAGCCCTGAGTAACACCATATATTTT
CDR3 protein: CASSQALSNTIYF